This TCR beta chain was sequenced during a study of PD-1 blockade in classical Hodgkin lymphoma. On this clone: Antigen specificity is unknown.

Time point here: cycle 4 day 1 (C4D1), after about 6 weeks of nivolumab. Brentuximab vedotin exposure varied, and every patient relapsed after autologous stem cell transplantation. Patients had relapsed/refractory classical Hodgkin lymphoma with complete response, partial response or progressive disease as best response. Repertoires were generated with immunoSEQ multiplex PCR, while TCRdb's copy carries only in-frame clones and drops some. Here the sample spans about 90,000 clones, 90% being singletons. Germline CDR1 SGHVS, CDR2 FQNEAQ. This CDR3 is 16 amino acids long. V shed 6 bases and J 1 base; nucleotides not matched to a gene: 9. Study-level results: CD4+ TCR diversity rose significantly by C4D1, and CD8+ TCR diversity did not. Any patient who commenced nivolumab under 1 year after ASCT was excluded.

This specimen consisted of peripheral blood mononuclear cells (PBMCs), obtained before the fourth cycle of nivolumab. The V gene is TRBV7-8, the J gene TRBJ1-1; 9 bases match TRBD1. This sequence was found in a human donor with classical Hodgkin lymphoma. The CDR3 loop is CASRVTGGAGNTEAFF. The DNA for the CDR3 is TGTGCCAGCAGGGTAACAGGGGGCGCAGGGAACACTGAAGCTTTCTTT.